The 18 T cell receptor beta chains in this list originate from one sample, sequenced in a study of blood T cells in healthy people across ages. A J-beta primer mix and a sample-barcoded 5' primer were used in a second PCR of about 6 to 12 cycles. TCRdb independently ran MiXCR on the 5' RACE reads; one entry per CDR3 protein. The sample yields around 1,000,000 distinct CDR3 sequences, 20% to 25% seen once. Another study also made use of these data, one on T cells of mothers and their children.

The sample was blood. These receptors all come from a girl aged 2 to 10 in good health.

The chain employs TRBV2 and TRBJ1-1; TRBD1 is a possible D gene (5 bases). Trimming took 4 bases from V and 0 from J, leaving 12 bases between them. Per germline, CDR1 SNHLY and CDR2 FYNNEI. This CDR3 contains 15 residues. CDR3 loop: CASSASGIMNTEAFF. The CDR3 DNA is TGTGCCAGCAGTGCTTCAGGGATCATGAACACTGAAGCTTTCTTT.

The chain combines TRBV20-1 with TRBJ1-2; the match to TRBD1 covers 8 bases. The ends lost 3 bases at V and 4 bases at J; junction bases unmatched: 7. The germline CDR1 and CDR2 sequences are DFQATT and SNEGSKA (reference sequence). There are 14 residues in the CDR3. The CDR3 region is CSASRTGFFYGYTF. CDR3 DNA sequence: TGCAGTGCTAGTCGGACAGGGTTCTTCTATGGCTACACCTTC.

This chain joins TRBV12-3 or TRBV12-4 and TRBJ2-5, with 7 bases lining up with TRBD2. The assigned J gene may be wrong: the sequence end matches TRBJ2-1 better. The CDR3 is 13 amino acids. The CDR3 DNA reads as TGTGCCAGCAGTTTCCAGCGGGAAGGTGAGCAGTTCTTC. It specifies CASSFQREGEQFF.

V usage is TRBV2 and J usage is TRBJ1-2, with a possible D match to TRBD1 (5 bases). Per the germline V gene, CDR1 is SNHLY and CDR2 is FYNNEI. V was shortened by 6 bases and J by 6 bases, with 14 bases between the two germline ends. This CDR3 has 13 residues. In nucleotides, the CDR3 is TGTGCCAGCAGCACCCAGGGATGGGATGGCTACACCTTC. Translated, it gives CASSTQGWDGYTF.

A note on this clonotype: Relative to the germline gene, one junction end is altered; a read error may explain this. The chain is built from TRBV14 and TRBJ2-3; 11 bases are a match to TRBD1. This CDR3 is 16 amino acids long. The germline V gene encodes CDR1 SGHDN and CDR2 FVKESK. The CDR3 here is CASSLRRDRGADTQYF. DNA of the CDR3: TGTGCCAGCAGCCTTCGACGGGACAGGGGGGCAGATACTCAGTATTTT. The variable domain in full, with the rest retrieved from reference TRBV14 and TRBJ2-3, is EAGVTQFPSHSVIEKGQTVTLRCDPISGHDNLYWYRRVMGKEIKFLLHFVKESKQDESGMPNNRFLAERTGGTYSTLKVQPAELEDSGVYFCASSLRRDRGADTQYFGPGTRLTVL.

This clonotype turned up a few times. The J gene is TRBJ1-2, the V gene TRBV29-1; D is uncertain. The CDR3 totals 11 residues. Germline CDR1 reads SQVTM; CDR2 reads ANQGSEA. The V end lost 4 bases, the J end lost 4 bases, and 7 bases lay between the germline ends. The CDR3 loop reads CSVVSAYGYTF. DNA for the CDR3: TGCAGCGTTGTCTCGGCCTATGGCTACACCTTC.

The V gene is TRBV2, the J gene TRBJ2-5; perhaps TRBD2 as D (6 bases). The V end was cut by 6 bases, the J end by 0 bases, with 14 bases between. The CDR3 is made up of 15 amino acids. Germline V gene data show CDR1 as SNHLY and CDR2 as FYNNEI. CDR3 sequence: CASRPGRGYQETQYF. CDR3 sequence (DNA): TGTGCCAGCAGGCCAGGACGGGGGTACCAAGAGACCCAGTACTTC.

This clonotype has only a few counts. The V and J genes are TRBV27 and TRBJ1-4, with 7 bases aligning to TRBD1. CDR1 is MNHEY and CDR2 is SMNVEV in the germline V gene (reference sequence). Trimming took 3 bases from V and 7 from J; bases not matched to a gene: 8. The CDR3 spans 15 residues. The CDR3 bases are TGTGCCAGCAGTTTCTCCGGACAGGAGGGTGAAAAACTGTTTTTT. Protein product: CASSFSGQEGEKLFF.

The rearrangement uses TRBV6-1 and TRBJ2-7; D is possibly TRBD1 (7 bases). Looked up from germline, CDR1 is MNHNS and CDR2 is SASEGT. V dropped 7 bases and J dropped 1 base, with 20 bases sitting between them. This CDR3 region has 16 residues. The CDR3 DNA follows: TGTGCCAGCAACCTCTGGAGGGGACAGAATTCCTACGAGCAGTACTTC. This translates into CASNLWRGQNSYEQYF.

This chain joins TRBV7-9 and TRBJ2-5; 7 positions match TRBD1. Germline CDR1 SEHNR, CDR2 FQNEAQ (reference sequence). The ends lost 10 bases at V and 1 base at J; junction bases unmatched: 9. CDR3 length equals 14 residues. Written as DNA, the CDR3 is TGTGCCACCACGTCGGACAGGAGCCAAGAGACCCAGTACTTC. As protein: CATTSDRSQETQYF.

The chain links TRBV10-3 to TRBJ2-7; the D is unclear. The CDR3 is made up of 13 amino acids. Trimming pared 6 bases from V and 0 bases from J, leaving 9 bases between. Germline values: CDR1 ENHRY, CDR2 SYGVKD. The CDR3 protein is CAISTDPSYEQYF. The CDR3 coding sequence is TGTGCCATCAGCACGGACCCCTCCTACGAGCAGTACTTC.

This clonotype came up a few times. The rearrangement links TRBV4-3 to TRBJ1-1, with D hard to call. The germline gives CDR1 LGHNA, CDR2 YSLEER. The CDR3 consists of 10 residues. The V and J ends lost 5 bases and 11 bases respectively, with 9 bases between them. This CDR3 is CASSKRTAFF. CDR3 sequence (DNA): TGCGCCAGCAGCAAAAGGACGGCTTTCTTT.

CDR3 bases: TGTGCCAGCAGTGCCGTGCGACAGAAGAGTAACTATGGCTACACCTTC. Its translation: CASSAVRQKSNYGYTF. The chain uses TRBV2 and TRBJ1-2; weak D call: TRBD1 (5 bases). The germline CDR1 and CDR2 sequences are SNHLY and FYNNEI. This CDR3 contains 16 residues. V was clipped by 4 bases and J by 1 base, with 16 bases between them.

This clonotype was seen a few times. This rearrangement joins TRBV5-4 to TRBJ1-5; the D gene is possibly TRBD1 (5 bases). Trimming took off 2 bases at V and 6 bases at J, with 12 bases between the two ends. The CDR3 extends over 14 amino acids. Per germline, CDR1 SGHNT and CDR2 YYREEE (reference sequence). The chain's CDR3 is CASSFQGSTQPQHF. The CDR3 DNA reads TGTGCCAGCAGCTTTCAGGGATCCACTCAGCCCCAGCATTTT.

The sample holds a few counts of this clonotype. The gene calls are TRBV11-3 and TRBJ2-3; D might be TRBD1 or TRBD2, each matching 7 bases. The V end was cut by 5 bases, the J end by 0 bases, with 15 bases between. In germline, CDR1 is SGHNT, CDR2 YENEEA. This CDR3 comprises 16 residues. The CDR3 reads CASSPGGGTSTDTQYF. CDR3 in DNA: TGTGCCAGCAGCCCAGGGGGGGGAACTAGCACAGATACGCAGTATTTT.

Many counts were recorded for this clonotype. This sequence joins TRBV9 and TRBJ2-2; TRBD1 agrees at 7 bases. This CDR3 has 15 residues. With 3 bases clipped from V and 3 bases from J, the junction kept 5 bases outside the gene matches. Germline loops: CDR1 SGDLS, CDR2 YYNGEE. Here the CDR3 DNA reads TGTGCCAGCAGCGAGGGGACAGTTGACACCGGGGAGCTGTTTTTT. Protein product: CASSEGTVDTGELFF.

This clonotype was recorded a few times. V and J are TRBV5-6 and TRBJ2-5; D gene uncertain. The DNA end is more similar to TRBJ2-7, so the J call may be wrong. The CDR3 runs to 12 residues. Germline V lookup: CDR1 SGHDT, CDR2 YYEEEE. The DNA of the CDR3 is TGTGCCAGCAGCTTGGGCCCCTTCGAGCAGTACTTC. This codes for CASSLGPFEQYF.

This clonotype turned up a few times. The CDR3 reads CASSRAGLGGYTF. The CDR3, as DNA: TGTGCCAGTAGTAGGGCCGGCCTCGGTGGCTACACCTTC. V is TRBV19 and J is TRBJ1-2; D gene uncertain. CDR3 length: 13 residues. V was clipped by 4 bases and J by 7 bases, with 13 bases between them. Germline values: CDR1 LNHDA, CDR2 SQIVND (reference sequence).